This entry lists 29 T cell receptor beta chains sequenced from one sample in a study of spatial heterogeneity in lung cancer (dated by TCRdb to between 2019 and 2020). Results and caveats for the whole study, not just this receptor: The number of expanded intratumoral alpha and beta TCRs correlated with the tumor nonsynonymous mutation count.

The time point label corresponds to: sample taken at primary tumor resection. The method was 5' RACE. The sequencer listed for this sample is NextSeq 500. Using fastp at Q25 and MiXCR, TCRdb reprocessed the public reads and kept productive beta chains. Entries are consolidated by CDR3 protein sequence, retaining the most common genes and DNA. The sample table holds over 25,000 distinct CDR3 sequences, of which approximately 7% were seen once. The biggest ten clones account for over 20% of the sample. These TCRs are of unknown antigen specificity. Sample: lung tumor tissue, taken at surgery. The receptor source for this set is a male donor with early-stage non-small cell lung cancer.

This clonotype was recorded a few times. CDR3 in DNA: TGTGCCAGCAGCGCGGACTGGAACACTGAAGCTTTCTTT. Protein sequence: CASSADWNTEAFF. The chain employs TRBV7-2 and TRBJ1-1; no clear D. Germline assignment: CDR1 SGHTA and CDR2 FQGNSA. This CDR3 region has 13 residues. The V and J ends lost 5 bases and 1 base respectively, with 8 bases between them.

V gene TRBV20-1 combines with J gene TRBJ1-6; perhaps TRBD1 as D (6 bases). This CDR3 region has 17 residues. CDR1 is DFQATT and CDR2 is SNEGSKA in the germline V gene (reference sequence). V lost 0 bases to trimming and J lost 9 bases, with 21 bases between them. CDR3 residues: CSARDRTGTASGSPLHF. Written as DNA, the CDR3 is TGCAGTGCTAGAGATCGAACAGGGACTGCGTCAGGTTCACCCCTCCACTTT.

This clonotype has a count of ten or more. The rearrangement links TRBV6-2 or TRBV6-3 to TRBJ2-1; tentative D call: TRBD2 (5 bases). From germline, CDR1 is MNHEY and CDR2 SVGEGT. V lost 5 bases, J lost 8 bases, and 10 bases lay in between. The CDR3 contains 12 residues. This chain's CDR3 is CASSLLGYEQFF. In DNA form, the CDR3 reads TGTGCCAGCAGTCTACTAGGATATGAGCAGTTCTTC.

This clonotype occurred many times. The rearrangement joins TRBV5-1 to TRBJ2-1, with D perhaps matching TRBD1 or TRBD2 (5 bases each). V gave up 4 bases and J gave up 5 bases, with 19 bases separating them. CDR1 and CDR2 from the germline V gene are SGHRS and YFSETQ. The CDR3 is made up of 16 amino acids. CDR3 nucleotides: TGCGCCAGCAGCACCACCGCCGGGACCACCCACAATGAGCAGTTCTTC. Translating it yields CASSTTAGTTHNEQFF. The complete variable domain, with remaining parts taken from reference TRBV5-1 and TRBJ2-1, reads KAGVTQTPRYLIKTRGQQVTLSCSPISGHRSVSWYQQTPGQGLQFLFEYFSETQRNKGNFPGRFSGRQFSNSRSEMNVSTLELGDSALYLCASSTTAGTTHNEQFFGPGTRLTVL.

At least ten counts were recorded for this clonotype. The J gene is TRBJ1-5, the V gene TRBV19, with a possible D match to TRBD1 (6 bases). Trimming removed 6 bases from V and 7 bases from J, with 13 bases in between. The CDR3 loop spans 13 amino acids. From germline, CDR1 is LNHDA and CDR2 SQIVND (reference sequence). This CDR3 reads CASRHTGPQPQHF. DNA of the CDR3: TGTGCCAGTAGGCATACAGGGCCCCAGCCCCAGCATTTT.

This chain uses TRBV5-1 with TRBJ1-2, with 10 bases matching TRBD1. Trimming removed 3 bases from V and 3 bases from J; junction bases left unmatched: 5. CDR1 is SGHRS, CDR2 YFSETQ, per germline. The CDR3 is 15 amino acids. This CDR3 is CASSSGTGADYGYTF. CDR3 nucleotide sequence: TGCGCCAGCAGCTCCGGGACAGGGGCCGACTATGGCTACACCTTC. Looking up the rest from reference TRBV5-1 and TRBJ1-2 gives the full variable domain: KAGVTQTPRYLIKTRGQQVTLSCSPISGHRSVSWYQQTPGQGLQFLFEYFSETQRNKGNFPGRFSGRQFSNSRSEMNVSTLELGDSALYLCASSSGTGADYGYTFGSGTRLTVV.

J is TRBJ1-1 and V is TRBV9; D possibly corresponds to TRBD1 (6 bases). The CDR3 extends over 15 amino acids. V was clipped by 0 bases and J by 3 bases, with 12 bases between them. Germline V gene data show CDR1 as SGDLS and CDR2 as YYNGEE. As DNA, the CDR3 is TGTGCCAGCAGCGTAGAGGCACAGGGCGACACTGAAGCTTTCTTT. Translated, it gives CASSVEAQGDTEAFF. The complete variable domain, with remaining parts taken from reference TRBV9 and TRBJ1-1, reads DSGVTQTPKHLITATGQRVTLRCSPRSGDLSVYWYQQSLDQGLQFLIQYYNGEERAKGNILERFSAQQFPDLHSELNLSSLELGDSALYFCASSVEAQGDTEAFFGQGTRLTVV.

This clonotype was detected ten times or more. The J gene is TRBJ2-7, the V gene TRBV15; D gene unclear. This CDR3 spans 12 amino acids. The germline V gene has CDR1 LNHNV and CDR2 YYDKDF (reference sequence). V was shortened by 0 bases and J by 6 bases, with 6 bases between the two germline ends. CDR3 sequence reads: CATSRDDGEQYF. CDR3 nucleotide sequence: TGTGCCACCAGCAGAGACGATGGCGAGCAGTACTTC.

The gene calls are TRBV2 and TRBJ1-1, with a tentative D call TRBD1 (6 bases). Germline-derived CDR1 and CDR2 are SNHLY and FYNNEI. V was clipped by 5 bases and J by 6 bases, with 13 bases between them. The CDR3 has 13 amino acids. This CDR3 reads CASSIQGYSEAFF. In nucleotides, the CDR3 is TGTGCCAGCAGTATACAGGGATACTCTGAAGCTTTCTTT.

This clonotype was seen repeatedly, ten times or more. The chain recombines TRBV2 with TRBJ2-3; 8 bases line up with TRBD2. Germline loops: CDR1 SNHLY, CDR2 FYNNEI. V trimming: 7 bases; J trimming: 2 bases; junction bases outside the gene matches: 11. The CDR3 extends over 16 amino acids. CDR3 region: CASTRGGSGYTDTQYF. CDR3 nucleotide sequence: TGTGCCAGCACCCGGGGGGGGTCCGGGTACACAGATACGCAGTATTTT.

This clonotype has ten or more counts. The chain employs TRBV4-2 and TRBJ2-1; no reliable D call. The V gene's germline CDR1 is LGHNA and CDR2 YNFKEQ. The CDR3 covers 15 residues. V was trimmed by 1 base and J by 3 bases, leaving 10 bases between them. The CDR3 bases are TGTGCCAGCAGCCAAGTACAAGAGGACTACAATGAGCAGTTCTTC. Translating gives CASSQVQEDYNEQFF.

This clonotype was seen a handful of times. The J gene is TRBJ1-5, the V gene TRBV24-1; tentative D call: TRBD1 (6 bases). CDR1 KGHDR and CDR2 SFDVKD come from the germline V gene. The CDR3 consists of 12 residues. Trimming left V 0 bases short and J 11 bases short, with 7 bases between. CDR3 sequence (DNA): TGTGCCACCAGTGATTTGACAGGGACCCAGCATTTT. Translation: CATSDLTGTQHF.

This clonotype was counted only a few times. The genes are TRBV20-1 and TRBJ1-1, with 8 nucleotides matching TRBD1. Per the germline V gene, CDR1 is DFQATT and CDR2 is SNEGSKA (reference sequence). V shed 6 bases, J shed 3 bases, and the junction held 12 bases outside the gene matches. The CDR3 loop spans 15 amino acids. The CDR3: CSASGTGRGYTEAFF. For the CDR3, the DNA is TGCAGTGCCAGCGGGACAGGACGGGGTTACACTGAAGCTTTCTTT.

This clonotype is medium-sized within its sample. The chain couples TRBV28 to TRBJ2-2, with TRBD1 matching over 10 bases. This CDR3 contains 17 residues. V lost 8 bases and J lost 6; bases outside the gene matches: 15. Germline CDR1 MDHEN, CDR2 SYDVKM. This CDR3 reads CASCPAPGQGYSGELFF. The CDR3 bases are TGTGCCAGCTGCCCCGCGCCGGGACAGGGGTATTCCGGGGAGCTGTTTTTT.

The rearrangement links TRBV6-1 to TRBJ2-7, with D possibly TRBD2 on 5 matching bases. The CDR3 extends over 11 amino acids. V lost 7 bases, J lost 4 bases, and 8 bases lay in between. The germline V gene encodes CDR1 MNHNS and CDR2 SASEGT. The CDR3 coding sequence is TGTGCCAGCACGCCGGGGTACGAGCAGTACTTC. This gives the protein CASTPGYEQYF.

CDR3 loop: CASSQLSTGDGYTF. Here the CDR3 DNA reads TGCGCCAGCAGCCAGTTGTCGACAGGGGATGGCTACACCTTC. The chain combines TRBV5-1 with TRBJ1-2, with 8 bases lining up with TRBD1. Germline CDR1 and CDR2: SGHRS and YFSETQ. V shed 4 bases and J 6 bases; nucleotides not matched to a gene: 8. The CDR3 is 14 residues long.

This clonotype has a count of ten or more. V is TRBV28 and J is TRBJ2-5; 11 bases line up with TRBD1. Trimming at V came to 8 bases and at J to 2 bases, leaving 7 bases not matched to a gene. Germline CDR1 reads MDHEN; CDR2 reads SYDVKM. The CDR3 spans 15 residues. CDR3 DNA: TGTGCCAGCGGACAGGGGGCGATGGGTCAAGAGACCCAGTACTTC. Its translation is CASGQGAMGQETQYF.

The V and J genes are TRBV20-1 and TRBJ2-6; D remains ambiguous. Trimming pared 5 bases from V and 4 bases from J, leaving 6 bases between. CDR3 length: 12 amino acids. The V gene's germline CDR1 is DFQATT and CDR2 SNEGSKA (reference sequence). CDR3 in amino acids: CSAHQGANVLTF. The CDR3 nucleotides read TGCAGTGCTCACCAGGGGGCCAACGTCCTGACTTTC.

This clonotype was counted a few times. This chain joins TRBV20-1 and TRBJ1-5; D not resolved. V was pared by 1 base and J by 0 bases, with 10 bases between. The V gene's germline CDR1 is DFQATT and CDR2 SNEGSKA (reference sequence). The CDR3 spans 15 residues. The DNA for the CDR3 is TGCAGTGCTAGAGCTTCGACGGATAGCAATCAGCCCCAGCATTTT. It encodes CSARASTDSNQPQHF.

This clonotype was seen many times. The chain uses TRBV29-1 and TRBJ2-1; D might be TRBD1 (6 bases). V shed 7 bases and J shed 3 bases, with 19 bases lying between them. Germline assignment: CDR1 SQVTM and CDR2 ANQGSEA. The CDR3 spans 15 residues. CDR3 protein: CSGLGGTRSYNEQFF. The CDR3, as DNA: TGCAGCGGATTAGGTGGGACACGAAGCTACAATGAGCAGTTCTTC.

This clonotype has ten or more counts. The V call is TRBV6-2 or TRBV6-3, the J call TRBJ2-1; TRBD1 aligns across 10 bases. Germline V gene lookup returns CDR1 MNHEY and CDR2 SVGEGT. J gave up 7 bases and V 6 bases, and 6 bases lay outside the gene matches. The CDR3 is 14 residues long. The CDR3 bases are TGTGCCAGCAGCCCGGGACAGGGGAGGAATGAGCAGTTCTTC. This encodes CASSPGQGRNEQFF.

A note on this clonotype: A single base separates this from a much larger clone, so it may be a read error. The chain couples TRBV7-2 to TRBJ1-6; D gene uncertain. From germline, CDR1 is SGHTA and CDR2 FQGNSA. This CDR3 contains 15 residues. The CDR3 spells CASTLQPSPNSPPHF. The DNA of the CDR3 is TGTGCCAGCACCTTACAGCCTTCCCCTAATTCACCCCCCCACTTT.

This clonotype was found many times. The chain carries TRBV6-6 and TRBJ2-2, with 11 bases that match TRBD1. The V gene end was trimmed by 6 bases and the J gene end by 4 bases; junction bases not matched to a gene: 4. Germline values: CDR1 MNHNY, CDR2 SVGAGI (reference sequence). The CDR3 sequence is 15 residues long. CDR3 nucleotides: TGTGCCAGCAGCCGCGGGACAGGGGGCACCGGGGAGCTGTTTTTT. Its protein product is CASSRGTGGTGELFF.

The chain has TRBV2 and TRBJ1-2; D not certain. Per germline, CDR1 SNHLY and CDR2 FYNNEI. This CDR3 is 11 amino acids long. The ends were cut back, 8 bases at V and 3 bases at J, with 7 bases in the middle. The CDR3 DNA follows: TGTGCCAGCGGCGACTACTATGGCTACACCTTC. Its protein is CASGDYYGYTF.

This clonotype was observed many times. The chain links TRBV28 to TRBJ1-5; no reliable D call. The V end was cut by 5 bases, the J end by 4 bases, with 9 bases between. This CDR3 is 13 amino acids long. Looked up from germline, CDR1 is MDHEN and CDR2 is SYDVKM. The CDR3 is CASSAGWNQPQHF. The CDR3 nucleotides are TGTGCCAGCAGTGCGGGGTGGAATCAGCCCCAGCATTTT.

V and J are TRBV7-6 and TRBJ2-2; no firm D call. The V end was cut by 6 bases, the J end by 5 bases, with 10 bases between. The germline gives CDR1 SGHVS, CDR2 FNYEAQ. This CDR3 contains 13 residues. Written as DNA, the CDR3 is TGTGCCAGCAGTCAATCCCTAACCGGGGAGCTGTTTTTT. This translates into CASSQSLTGELFF.

At least ten counts were recorded for this clonotype. The rearrangement joins TRBV6-5 to TRBJ2-7, with D perhaps matching TRBD1 or TRBD2 (6 bases each). The V end lost 9 bases, the J end lost 5 bases, and 14 bases lay between the germline ends. CDR1 MNHEY and CDR2 SVGAGI come from the germline V gene. The CDR3 consists of 12 residues. CDR3 bases: TGTGCCAGAAAAGGGGGGACGGACGAGCAGTACTTC. Residues: CARKGGTDEQYF.

This clonotype was seen ten or more times. J is TRBJ2-7 and V is TRBV6-1; D ambiguous. The CDR3 is made up of 14 amino acids. CDR1 is MNHNS, CDR2 SASEGT, per germline. Trimming took off 0 bases at V and 6 bases at J, with 12 bases between the two ends. The CDR3 region is CASSEALPEFEQYF. The CDR3 DNA follows: TGTGCCAGCAGTGAAGCGCTTCCAGAATTCGAGCAGTACTTC.

This clonotype has just a few counts. V gene TRBV29-1 combines with J gene TRBJ1-1, with D unresolved. The germline V and J ends were trimmed by 5 bases and 1 base, with 14 bases remaining between them. Germline values: CDR1 SQVTM, CDR2 ANQGSEA. CDR3 length equals 14 residues. DNA of the CDR3: TGCAGCGTTATCCTCTCCCGGGGGAACACTGAAGCTTTCTTT. It specifies CSVILSRGNTEAFF.